These 18 T cell receptor beta chains share one sample of origin, sequenced in a study of T cell repertoires in cytomegalovirus infection. A single record per CDR3 protein comes from TCRdb applying MiXCR to the reads. The sample records 100,000 or so distinct CDR3 sequences, roughly 41% being singletons. Their specific antigens are unknown. The sample in question was CD8+ T cells from cultured PBMCs, obtained from culture after CMV antigen stimulation. Every receptor here comes from a human donor in good health (CMV status not recorded). Some clones in this sample may be carry-over from other donors' samples.

V is TRBV6-6 and J is TRBJ2-2; possibly TRBD2 for D (5 bases). CDR1 is MNHNY and CDR2 is SVGAGI in the germline V gene (reference sequence). The CDR3 has 16 residues. Trimming removed 4 bases at V and 2 bases at J, with 14 bases between. The CDR3 spells CASSFTPGVNTGELFF. CDR3 DNA sequence: TGTGCCAGCAGTTTTACGCCCGGGGTCAACACCGGGGAGCTGTTTTTT.

The J gene is TRBJ2-7, the V gene TRBV19; 9 bases are shared with TRBD1. CDR1 is LNHDA and CDR2 is SQIVND in the germline V gene (reference sequence). CDR3 length equals 13 residues. V trimming: 3 bases; J trimming: 4 bases; junction bases outside the gene matches: 1. The CDR3 spells CASSMGQGYEQYF. CDR3 DNA sequence: TGTGCCAGTAGTATGGGACAGGGTTACGAGCAGTACTTC.

This clonotype has just a few counts. J is TRBJ2-5 and V is TRBV3-1; D perhaps matches TRBD1 (6 bases). The CDR3 runs to 15 residues. Trimming stripped 1 base from V and 0 bases from J, with 9 bases between. Germline V gene sequence: CDR1 LGHDT, CDR2 YNNKEL (reference sequence). The CDR3 is CASSQGRGYQETQYF. The CDR3 nucleotides are TGTGCCAGCAGCCAAGGCAGGGGTTACCAAGAGACCCAGTACTTC.

This clonotype was seen at least ten times. The rearrangement links TRBV4-1 to TRBJ2-1, with no clear D. The germline V and J ends were trimmed by 5 bases and 6 bases, with 8 bases remaining between them. CDR1 is MGHRA, CDR2 YSYEKL, per germline. CDR3 length: 12 amino acids. Written as DNA, the CDR3 is TGCGCCAGCAGCTCCCCCCCCAATGAGCAGTTCTTC. This codes for CASSSPPNEQFF.

In its sample, this clonotype was seen a few times. The rearrangement links TRBV27 to TRBJ2-3, with D maybe TRBD1 (6 bases). The length of the CDR3 is 14 residues. The germline V and J ends were trimmed by 1 base and 3 bases, with 8 bases remaining between them. Germline loops: CDR1 MNHEY, CDR2 SMNVEV (reference sequence). Here the CDR3 reads CASSLYGTTDTQYF. The CDR3 nucleotides read TGTGCCAGCAGTTTATATGGGACAACAGATACGCAGTATTTT.

The chain uses TRBV7-9 and TRBJ1-2; TRBD1 agrees at 7 bases. Germline V gene lookup returns CDR1 SEHNR and CDR2 FQNEAQ (reference sequence). The ends lost 5 bases at V and 5 bases at J; junction bases unmatched: 14. The CDR3 runs 16 residues. For the CDR3, the DNA is TGTGCCAGCAGCCGGAGTGACAGGGAGGTTTCGTATGGCTACACCTTC. This gives the protein CASSRSDREVSYGYTF.

About this clonotype: Sequence at one end of the junction differs from germline and may be a read error. The chain joins TRBV10-3 to TRBJ1-1; 7 positions agree with TRBD1. The germline V gene encodes CDR1 ENHRY and CDR2 SYGVKD. The CDR3 has 13 residues. CDR3 sequence: CAGGGTANTKAFF. DNA for the CDR3: TGTGCCGGAGGGGGGACAGCGAACACTAAAGCTTTCTTT.

V gene TRBV12-3 or TRBV12-4 combines with J gene TRBJ1-4; TRBD1 might be the D (5 bases). With 3 bases removed from V and 5 bases from J, the gap between germline ends came to 16 bases. This CDR3 comprises 16 residues. CDR3 nucleotides: TGTGCCAGCAGTTTGTACGGGACCGTTAACAATGAAAAACTGTTTTTT. This encodes CASSLYGTVNNEKLFF.

This clonotype has more than one count but fewer than ten. The rearrangement joins TRBV4-1 to TRBJ2-7, with TRBD1 matching 8 bases. The V and J ends lost 3 bases and 4 bases, in that order; junction bases with no gene match: 8. CDR1 is MGHRA, CDR2 YSYEKL, per germline. This CDR3 has 15 amino acids. The CDR3 loop reads CASSQSRDRRYEQYF. The CDR3 DNA reads as TGCGCCAGCAGCCAGAGCCGGGACAGGCGTTACGAGCAGTACTTC.

V gene TRBV19 combines with J gene TRBJ2-1; D is unresolved. V was clipped by 1 base and J by 7 bases, with 14 bases between them. CDR1 and CDR2 from the germline V gene are LNHDA and SQIVND (reference sequence). The length of the CDR3 is 15 residues. The DNA of the CDR3 is TGTGCCAGTAGTATAGCTTCCCTGACTGGAAATGAGCAGTTCTTC. It encodes CASSIASLTGNEQFF. The full variable domain, its missing parts supplied by reference TRBV19 and TRBJ2-1, is DGGITQSPKYLFRKEGQNVTLSCEQNLNHDAMYWYRQDPGQGLRLIYYSQIVNDFQKGDIAEGYSVSREKKESFPLTVTSAQKNPTAFYLCASSIASLTGNEQFFGPGTRLTVL.

The V call is TRBV7-6, the J call TRBJ2-3; D is uncertain. CDR1 SGHVS and CDR2 FNYEAQ come from the germline V gene. The CDR3 has 15 residues. With 2 bases removed from V and 2 bases from J, the gap between germline ends came to 11 bases. CDR3 nucleotides: TGTGCCAGCAGCTTAATTGCGGAAAACACAGATACGCAGTATTTT. This translates into CASSLIAENTDTQYF. Full variable domain (remainder filled in from reference TRBV7-6 and TRBJ2-3): GAGVSQSPRYKVTKRGQDVALRCDPISGHVSLYWYRQALGQGPEFLTYFNYEAQQDKSGLPNDRFSAERPEGSISTLTIQRTEQRDSAMYRCASSLIAENTDTQYFGPGTRLTVL.

This sequence joins TRBV7-8 and TRBJ1-5; D not resolved. Per the germline V gene, CDR1 is SGHVS and CDR2 is FQNEAQ. The ends were cut back, 5 bases at V and 5 bases at J, with 10 bases in the middle. The CDR3 has 13 amino acids. In nucleotides, the CDR3 is TGTGCCAGCAGCCTGGACCCCGATCAGCCCCAGCATTTT. Translating gives CASSLDPDQPQHF.

The genes are TRBV19 and TRBJ1-5; tentative D call: TRBD1 (6 bases). The germline gives CDR1 LNHDA, CDR2 SQIVND (reference sequence). The CDR3 consists of 14 residues. V was shortened by 5 bases and J by 11 bases, with 19 bases between the two germline ends. The DNA of the CDR3 is TGTGCCAGTAGTGAACAGGGAACGCGCACGTCCCAGCATTTT. Translating gives CASSEQGTRTSQHF. Variable domain in full (rest from reference TRBV19 and TRBJ1-5): DGGITQSPKYLFRKEGQNVTLSCEQNLNHDAMYWYRQDPGQGLRLIYYSQIVNDFQKGDIAEGYSVSREKKESFPLTVTSAQKNPTAFYLCASSEQGTRTSQHFGDGTRLSIL.

CDR3 in amino acids: CASSSTGGDYNEQFF. The CDR3 nucleotides read TGTGCCAGCAGCAGCACAGGAGGGGACTACAATGAGCAGTTCTTC. This sequence joins TRBV7-6 and TRBJ2-1, with a tentative D call TRBD2 (6 bases). This CDR3 is 15 amino acids long. The germline gives CDR1 SGHVS, CDR2 FNYEAQ. Trimming removed 5 bases from V and 3 bases from J, with 14 bases in between. The full variable domain, its missing parts supplied by reference TRBV7-6 and TRBJ2-1, is GAGVSQSPRYKVTKRGQDVALRCDPISGHVSLYWYRQALGQGPEFLTYFNYEAQQDKSGLPNDRFSAERPEGSISTLTIQRTEQRDSAMYRCASSSTGGDYNEQFFGPGTRLTVL.

This chain connects TRBV5-1 to TRBJ2-2; 7 nucleotides match TRBD2. CDR1 and CDR2 from the germline V gene are SGHRS and YFSETQ. The V segment lost 3 bases and the J segment 6 bases; nucleotides outside the gene matches: 5. The CDR3 consists of 14 residues. The CDR3 is CASSSGLEAGELFF. The CDR3 DNA follows: TGCGCCAGCAGCTCAGGACTAGAGGCCGGGGAGCTGTTTTTT.

The chain links TRBV7-6 to TRBJ1-2; TRBD1 might be the D (5 bases). V lost 1 base, J lost 1 base, and 10 bases lay in between. Germline V gives CDR1 SGHVS, CDR2 FNYEAQ. This CDR3 has 15 amino acids. This chain's CDR3 is CASSLGGSLNYGYTF. The CDR3 DNA follows: TGTGCCAGCAGCTTAGGGGGCAGCCTTAACTATGGCTACACCTTC.

J is TRBJ2-1 and V is TRBV6-2 or TRBV6-3; D might be TRBD1 (6 bases). The germline V and J ends were trimmed by 6 bases and 8 bases, with 11 bases remaining between them. The CDR3 is 12 amino acids. In germline, CDR1 is MNHEY, CDR2 SVGEGT. CDR3 protein: CASSQGLDEQFF. In nucleotides, the CDR3 is TGTGCCAGCAGCCAGGGGTTAGATGAGCAGTTCTTC.

Concerning this clonotype itself: With a much larger clone just one base away, this may be a read error. The V gene is TRBV11-2, the J gene TRBJ2-7; 7 nucleotides line up with TRBD1. V shed 5 bases, J shed 3 bases, and the junction held 7 bases outside the gene matches. This CDR3 spans 14 amino acids. CDR1 SGHAT and CDR2 FQNNGV come from the germline V gene. CDR3 protein: CASSPDRAGYEQYF. Here the CDR3 DNA reads TGTGCCAGCAGCCCAGACAGGGCAGGCTACGAGCAGTACTTC.